The rows below give T cell receptor beta chains drawn from one sample of a study of shared clonotypes between healthy human individuals. Using immunoSEQ multiplex PCR, the repertoire was profiled, and TCRdb retains in-frame clones only, with some absent. The table lists 2 million to 2.5 million clones, less than 95% of them singletons. Sequenced: naive CD4+ T cells from PBMCs. The receptors come from a man between 18 and 29 years old in good health. Some clones in this sample may be carry-over from other donors' samples. Each CDR3 is given with its conserved first and last residue. Each record gives: D gene, J gene, V gene, CDR3 protein. A D gene is named only where the DNA matches it firmly.

>NA|TRBJ2-4|TRBV4-1
CASSSLVVENIQYF
>TRBD1|TRBJ1-2|TRBV28
CASKGTGGKGYYGYTF
>NA|TRBJ1-4|TRBV6-1
CASGDRNNEKLFF
>NA|TRBJ1-5|TRBV7-9
CASSFQGLSNQPQHF
>NA|TRBJ1-2|TRBV30
CAGSGDSNYGYTF
>TRBD1|TRBJ1-2|TRBV7-9
CASSLDRVYGYTF
>NA|TRBJ2-2|TRBV7-8
CASSLGLGSLSAGELFF
>NA|TRBJ2-1|TRBV9
CASSVEQGSYNEQFF
>NA|TRBJ1-5|TRBV6-6
CASSYSFATTNQPQHF
>NA|TRBJ1-1|TRBV6-5
CASSYERGTEAFF
>NA|TRBJ2-7|TRBV5-1
CASSPDTYEQYF
>NA|TRBJ1-4|TRBV5-1
CASSLGGGGVGEKLFF
>NA|TRBJ2-3|TRBV27
CASSFWDTSTDTQYF
>NA|TRBJ2-5|TRBV7-9
CASSIMGDREETQYF
>TRBD2|TRBJ2-1|TRBV5-4
CASSFGGRGYNEQFF
>TRBD1|TRBJ1-1|TRBV6-1
CASSEGGRGSSTEAFF
>NA|TRBJ1-1|TRBV29-1
CSVRTEGTEAFF
>NA|TRBJ1-5|TRBV27
CASSLRRDTQPQHF
>NA|TRBJ1-2|TRBV11-2
CASSLGGQLYGYTF
>TRBD2|TRBJ2-7|TRBV6-1
CASEGRGRALYEQYF
>NA|TRBJ2-1|TRBV11-3
CASSRDLGGLNEQFF
>TRBD1|TRBJ2-7|TRBV29-1
CSVGPGQGDEQYF
>NA|TRBJ1-4|TRBV14
CASSPESVRRNNEKLFF
>TRBD1|TRBJ1-5|TRBV2
CARGTGDSQPQHF
>NA|TRBJ2-3|TRBV6-5
CASRLGLTDTQYF
>NA|TRBJ1-2|TRBV6-5
CASSLRNYGYTF
>TRBD1|TRBJ2-7|TRBV6-5
CASRIRDRFSYEQYF
>TRBD2|TRBJ2-1|TRBV27
CASSLIYGLAGLLSYNEQFF
>TRBD2|TRBJ2-2|TRBV6-4
CAGEPGLVVPGELFF
>NA|TRBJ2-7|TRBV5-1
CASSRTHYEQYF
>TRBD1|TRBJ2-7|TRBV7-9
CASSSRSTGTDEQYF
>TRBD2|TRBJ2-5|TRBV5-1
CASSKGLAGGQETQYF
>NA|TRBJ1-1|TRBV29-1
CSVKGLMNTEAFF
>TRBD2|TRBJ2-3|TRBV28
CASHSPGAGSTDTQYF
>TRBD1|TRBJ2-7|TRBV6-5
CASSYYRGLGEQYF
>TRBD1|TRBJ2-1|TRBV14
CASSLHRQGALWEQFF
>NA|TRBJ2-7|TRBV9
CASSEAPSRGEQYF
>NA|TRBJ1-3|TRBV6-5
CASSPDTSSGNTIYF
>NA|TRBJ1-5|TRBV7-2
CASSLGWVGSQHF
>TRBD2|TRBJ2-1|TRBV4-3
CASSLGLAGGPSDEQFF
>NA|TRBJ2-1|TRBV5-4
CASSLDVSSYNEQFF
>NA|TRBJ1-5|TRBV27
CASSLREDQPQHF
>TRBD1|TRBJ2-2|TRBV5-1
CASSQATGATGELFF
>NA|TRBJ1-2|TRBV11-2
CASSLDLWTRATSAGYTF
>TRBD1|TRBJ2-2|TRBV5-1
CASSLVSGGNTGELFF
>TRBD1|TRBJ2-3|TRBV28
CASSFRSPPPGQDIVEF
>NA|TRBJ1-2|TRBV7-6
CASSLGHDRSYGYTF